This T cell receptor (beta chain) originates from a study of a mutant IDH1 vaccine in newly diagnosed glioma. The sample's time point: week 35, safety follow-up. A 20-mer mutant IDH1 peptide at 300 ug was injected subcutaneously with topical imiquimod. Diagnosis in the donors showed new WHO grade 3 or 4 astrocytomas that were IDH1-mutant and ATRX-lost. A remark on this clone: What it binds is unknown.

Libraries were prepared by immunoSEQ multiplex PCR; TCRdb keeps only in-frame clonotypes and omits some of them. The table lists 35,000 to 45,000 clones, about 83% of them singletons. Germline CDR1 reads SNHLY; CDR2 reads FYNNEI. The CDR3 runs to 14 residues. Trimming pared 0 bases from V and 2 bases from J, leaving 7 bases between. The sequenced sample was PBMCs, obtained from a glioma patient whose treatment included an IDH1 peptide vaccine. This sequence originates from a woman aged 45-65 years with glioma. This sequence joins TRBV2 and TRBJ2-5; no definite D call. The CDR3 loop reads CASSEAAEQETQYF. CDR3 nucleotide sequence: TGTGCCAGCAGTGAAGCGGCTGAACAAGAGACCCAGTACTTC. The full variable domain, completed using reference TRBV2 and TRBJ2-5, is EPEVTQTPSHQVTQMGQEVILRCVPISNHLYFYWYRQILGQKVEFLVSFYNNEISEKSEIFDDQFSVERPDGSNFTLKIRSTKLEDSAMYFCASSEAAEQETQYFGPGTRLLVL.